The rows below give T cell receptor beta chains drawn from one sample of a study of T cells in Graves' hyperthyroidism and ophthalmopathy. Each CDR3 protein gets one entry after TCRdb re-called the multiplex PCR reads with MiXCR. This table has 350,000 to 400,000 distinct CDR3 sequences, under 20% appearing once. Input material: blood. The receptor source for this set is a young man with Graves' ophthalmopathy. Both conserved end residues are part of each CDR3. The D gene is left open where the match is weak. The size entry is marked missing in some rows and otherwise reads once, few, many or a size class.

clone_size	j_call	d_call	v_call	cdr3_aa	cdr3_nt
many	TRBJ2-7	TRBD1	TRBV7-3	CASSQGQGLFYEQYF	TGTGCCAGCAGCCAAGGACAGGGGCTCTTCTACGAGCAGTACTTC
-	TRBJ2-3	TRBD1	TRBV6-1	CASRLGQYTDTQYF	TGTGCCAGCAGATTGGGACAGTACACAGATACGCAGTATTTT
-	TRBJ2-5	-	TRBV20-1	CSAREKIAIQETQYF	TGCAGTGCTAGAGAGAAAATAGCCATACAAGAGACCCAGTACTTC
many	TRBJ1-4	TRBD1	TRBV2	CASSDGTAGAFSWGEKLFF	TGTGCCAGCAGTGACGGGACAGCGGGGGCTTTTTCGTGGGGCGAAAAACTGTTTTTT
-	TRBJ1-5	TRBD1	TRBV7-8	CASSMTGGGNQPQHF	TGTGCCAGTAGTATGACAGGGGGAGGCAATCAGCCCCAGCATTTT
-	TRBJ2-3	-	TRBV13	CASSPGRRTDTQYF	TGTGCCAGCAGCCCAGGCAGGCGCACAGATACGCAGTATTTT
many	TRBJ1-6	-	TRBV6-1	CASRGSSYNSPLHF	TGTGCCAGCAGGGGATCCTCCTATAATTCACCCCTCCACTTT
many	TRBJ1-5	-	TRBV6-1	CASRRVWGDRNQPQHF	TGTGCCAGCAGGCGCGTATGGGGCGACCGCAATCAGCCCCAGCATTTT
-	TRBJ2-3	-	TRBV10-3	CASSPGTGSDTQYF	TGTGCCTCTAGTCCCGGGACGGGGTCGGATACGCAGTATTTT
many	TRBJ2-7	TRBD1	TRBV28	CASSGTGVFYEQYF	TGTGCCAGCAGTGGGACAGGAGTTTTCTACGAGCAGTACTTC
many	TRBJ1-1	-	TRBV6-5	CASSYPQRMNTEAFF	TGTGCCAGCAGTTACCCCCAGCGCATGAACACTGAAGCTTTCTTT
many	TRBJ2-3	-	TRBV5-1	CASSLDLDTQYF	TGCGCCAGCAGCTTGGATCTAGATACGCAGTATTTT
-	TRBJ1-2	-	TRBV6-1	CASGGNGLHYGYTF	TGTGCCAGCGGGGGAAACGGCCTCCACTATGGCTACACCTTC
-	TRBJ2-7	-	TRBV7-9	CASSSTGESTEQYF	TGTGCCAGCAGCTCTACCGGGGAGTCGACCGAGCAGTACTTC
many	TRBJ2-1	TRBD1	TRBV5-6	CASSLGQGANEQFF	TGTGCCAGCAGTCTCGGGCAGGGGGCTAATGAGCAGTTCTTC
-	TRBJ1-4	-	TRBV28	CASSSRGTKGWTYEKLFF	TGTGCCAGCAGCTCCCGGGGAACGAAGGGATGGACCTATGAAAAACTGTTTTTT
-	TRBJ2-1	-	TRBV9	CASSTSGPYNEQFF	TGTGCCAGCAGCACCTCGGGACCGTACAATGAGCAGTTCTTC
many	TRBJ1-1	TRBD1	TRBV6-1	CASKKTGTNTEAFF	TGTGCCAGCAAAAAGACAGGGACGAACACTGAAGCTTTCTTT
few	TRBJ2-1	TRBD1	TRBV5-1	CASSLEGSRGYNEQFF	TGCGCCAGCAGCTTGGAGGGTAGCAGGGGGTATAATGAGCAGTTCTTC
-	TRBJ2-5	TRBD1	TRBV20-1	CSAPDRAGETQYF	TGCAGTGCCCCGGACAGGGCAGGGGAGACCCAGTACTTC
-	TRBJ1-2	-	TRBV6-1	CASSASGQWLGYTF	TGCGCCAGCAGCGCTTCGGGGCAATGGCTTGGCTACACCTTC
many	TRBJ2-5	-	TRBV5-6	CASSFGNQETQYF	TGTGCCAGCAGCTTCGGCAACCAAGAGACCCAGTACTTC
few	TRBJ1-5	-	TRBV10-3	CAISESRGVSNQPQHF	TGTGCCATCAGTGAGTCCCGTGGGGTTAGCAATCAGCCCCAGCATTTT
many	TRBJ1-2	-	TRBV28	CASTPHWGSGASGYTF	TGTGCCAGCACTCCCCATTGGGGGTCCGGAGCGTCTGGCTACACCTTC
many	TRBJ1-1	-	TRBV2	CASSELRGGAPRSEAFF	TGTGCCAGCAGTGAACTAAGAGGGGGGGCCCCCCGATCTGAAGCTTTCTTT
many	TRBJ1-6	-	TRBV9	CASSVESNSPLHF	TGTGCCAGCAGCGTAGAAAGTAATTCACCCCTCCACTTT
many	TRBJ1-1	-	TRBV19	CASNAQTNTEAFF	TGTGCCAGTAATGCTCAGACAAACACTGAAGCTTTCTTT
-	TRBJ1-3	-	TRBV7-6	CASSLVGGLDTIYF	TGTGCCAGCAGCTTAGTTGGGGGGCTGGACACCATATATTTT
many	TRBJ2-7	-	TRBV2	CASRPDWGLRHEQYF	TGTGCCAGCAGGCCCGACTGGGGTCTTAGGCACGAGCAGTACTTC
many	TRBJ1-2	TRBD1	TRBV12-3/TRBV12-4	CASRGLGQGTYGYTF	TGTGCCAGCAGAGGCCTCGGACAGGGAACCTATGGCTACACCTTC
many	TRBJ1-1	TRBD1	TRBV5-1	CASSSPQGDDTEAFF	TGCGCCAGCAGCTCGCCACAGGGGGATGACACTGAAGCTTTCTTT
many	TRBJ1-1	-	TRBV10-3	CATNPGNTEAFF	TGTGCCACAAACCCCGGGAACACTGAAGCTTTCTTT
many	TRBJ1-2	-	TRBV3-1	CASSQVIGDGYTF	TGTGCCAGCAGCCAAGTTATAGGAGATGGCTACACCTTC
many	TRBJ1-2	-	TRBV6-5	CASSYLAGTYGYTF	TGTGCCAGCAGTTACCTGGCAGGGACCTATGGCTACACCTTC
few	TRBJ1-2	-	TRBV19	CASSTHRDKVYYTF	TGTGCCAGTAGTACCCACCGGGACAAAGTATACTACACCTTC
-	TRBJ1-3	-	TRBV4-1	CASSQVQGLSGNTIYF	TGCGCCAGCAGCCAAGTGCAGGGACTCTCTGGAAACACCATATATTTT
-	TRBJ2-7	-	TRBV5-6	CVSSPGGSYEQYF	TGTGTCAGCAGCCCAGGCGGCTCCTACGAGCAGTACTTC
many	TRBJ1-5	-	TRBV3-1	CASSHGAHQPQHF	TGTGCCAGCAGCCATGGCGCTCATCAGCCCCAGCATTTT
many	TRBJ1-1	-	TRBV6-1	CASSVQKQGTTEAFF	TGTGCCAGCAGTGTTCAGAAACAGGGCACCACTGAAGCTTTCTTT
few	TRBJ2-3	TRBD1	TRBV20-1	CSARDLGRGRDTQYF	TGCAGTGCTAGAGATCTGGGCAGGGGGCGAGATACGCAGTATTTT
many	TRBJ1-5	-	TRBV18	CASSQRGLEPQHF	TGTGCCAGCTCACAGCGGGGGCTCGAGCCCCAGCATTTT
once	TRBJ2-7	-	TRBV5-1	CASSLASGPEQYF	TGCGCCAGCAGCTTGGCCAGCGGGCCCGAGCAGTACTTC
many	TRBJ2-7	-	TRBV6-5	CASSYSGRPTTYEQYF	TGTGCCAGCAGTTACTCGGGACGGCCTACCACCTACGAGCAGTACTTC
few	TRBJ1-6	-	TRBV10-1	CASSDRAEHSPLHF	TGCGCCAGCAGTGACCGGGCTGAGCATTCACCCCTCCACTTT
-	TRBJ2-3	TRBD2	TRBV9	CASSVGGTSGEKGTDTQYF	TGTGCCAGCAGCGTAGGCGGGACTAGCGGGGAGAAAGGCACAGATACGCAGTATTTT
few	TRBJ1-2	-	TRBV10-3	CAISEQGEYGYTF	TGTGCCATCAGTGAACAGGGAGAGTATGGCTACACCTTC